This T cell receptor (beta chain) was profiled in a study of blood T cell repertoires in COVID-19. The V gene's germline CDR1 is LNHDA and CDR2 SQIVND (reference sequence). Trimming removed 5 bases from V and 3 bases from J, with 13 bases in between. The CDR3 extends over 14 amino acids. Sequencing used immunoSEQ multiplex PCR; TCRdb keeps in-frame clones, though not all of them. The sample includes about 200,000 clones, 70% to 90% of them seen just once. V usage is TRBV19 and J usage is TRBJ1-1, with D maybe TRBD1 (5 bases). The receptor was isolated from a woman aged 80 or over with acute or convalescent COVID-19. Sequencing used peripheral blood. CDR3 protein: CASSFAGMDTEAFF. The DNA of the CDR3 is TGTGCCAGTAGTTTTGCAGGGATGGACACTGAAGCTTTCTTT.